This TCR beta chain appears in the sequencing data of a study of PD-L1 blockade in urothelial cancer. Background on the study: Counts from blood samples showed a median of 141,255 T cells. Whole-study findings and limits: TCR clonality was measured in pretreatment peripheral blood. Clonality below the median predicted better survival.

As for this clone: Its specificity is unknown.

Sequencing used immunoSEQ multiplex PCR; TCRdb keeps in-frame clones, though not all of them. Here the sample spans roughly 47,000 clones, 79% being singletons. Time point in this sample: pretreatment peripheral blood. Each patient's cancer was a locally advanced or metastatic urothelial carcinoma. The V gene lost 3 bases and the J gene lost 5 bases, with 17 bases spanning the gap. Germline V gene data show CDR1 as WNHNN and CDR2 as SYGVQD (reference sequence). The length of the CDR3 is 15 residues. The rearrangement uses TRBV10-1 and TRBJ2-7, with D maybe TRBD1 (6 bases). The clonotype comes from a man between 65 and 80 years old with urothelial cancer. Specimen: PBMCs, collected around atezolizumab (anti-PD-L1) treatment. This chain's CDR3 is CASSDGQGLGDEQYF. In DNA, the CDR3 is TGCGCCAGCAGTGATGGGCAGGGGCTCGGGGACGAGCAGTACTTC.